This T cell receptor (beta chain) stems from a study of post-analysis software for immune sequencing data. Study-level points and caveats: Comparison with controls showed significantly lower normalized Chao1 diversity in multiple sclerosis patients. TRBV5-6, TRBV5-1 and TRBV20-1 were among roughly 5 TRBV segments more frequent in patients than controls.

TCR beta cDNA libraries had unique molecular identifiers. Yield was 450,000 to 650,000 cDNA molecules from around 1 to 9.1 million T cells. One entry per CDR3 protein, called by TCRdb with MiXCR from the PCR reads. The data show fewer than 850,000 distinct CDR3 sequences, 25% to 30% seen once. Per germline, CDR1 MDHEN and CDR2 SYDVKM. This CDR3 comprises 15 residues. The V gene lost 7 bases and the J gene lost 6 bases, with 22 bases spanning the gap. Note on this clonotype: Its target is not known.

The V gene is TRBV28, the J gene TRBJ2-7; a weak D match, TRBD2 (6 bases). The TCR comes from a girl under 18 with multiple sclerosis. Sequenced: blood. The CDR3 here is CASTGPGPGGCEQYF. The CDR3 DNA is TGTGCCAGCACCGGACCGGGTCCCGGAGGGTGCGAGCAGTACTTC.